The 3 T cell receptor beta chains below come from one sample, sequenced in a study of blood T cell repertoires in COVID-19. Clones were sequenced by immunoSEQ multiplex PCR, and TCRdb holds only the in-frame ones, with some missing. The data contain roughly 97,000 clones, 90% of them singletons. The sequenced material came from peripheral blood. The receptors were gathered from a man in his 60s with acute or convalescent COVID-19.

The rearrangement links TRBV19 to TRBJ1-1; D not resolved. In germline, CDR1 is LNHDA, CDR2 SQIVND (reference sequence). Trimming removed 5 bases from V and 5 bases from J, with 9 bases in between. The CDR3 consists of 12 residues. The CDR3: CASSAYGTEAFF. The CDR3 nucleotides read TGTGCCAGTAGTGCATACGGGACTGAAGCTTTCTTT.

This clone has just one count. The rearrangement links TRBV30 to TRBJ1-1; 8 bases are a match to TRBD1. Germline V lookup: CDR1 GTSNPN, CDR2 SVGIG (reference sequence). With V trimmed by 3 bases and J by 5 bases, 5 bases remained unmatched. The CDR3 totals 13 residues. Written as DNA, the CDR3 is TGTGCCTGGAGGAGGACAGGGTGGACTGAAGCTTTCTTT. The encoded protein is CAWRRTGWTEAFF.

V and J are TRBV27 and TRBJ1-2, with 8 bases aligning to TRBD1. CDR1 and CDR2 (germline): MNHEY, SMNVEV (reference sequence). Trimming at V came to 5 bases and at J to 4 bases, leaving 12 bases not matched to a gene. CDR3 length: 16 amino acids. The CDR3 bases are TGTGCCAGCAGTCACGACAGGGGAAGGGGTAGCTATGGCTACACCTTC. As protein: CASSHDRGRGSYGYTF.